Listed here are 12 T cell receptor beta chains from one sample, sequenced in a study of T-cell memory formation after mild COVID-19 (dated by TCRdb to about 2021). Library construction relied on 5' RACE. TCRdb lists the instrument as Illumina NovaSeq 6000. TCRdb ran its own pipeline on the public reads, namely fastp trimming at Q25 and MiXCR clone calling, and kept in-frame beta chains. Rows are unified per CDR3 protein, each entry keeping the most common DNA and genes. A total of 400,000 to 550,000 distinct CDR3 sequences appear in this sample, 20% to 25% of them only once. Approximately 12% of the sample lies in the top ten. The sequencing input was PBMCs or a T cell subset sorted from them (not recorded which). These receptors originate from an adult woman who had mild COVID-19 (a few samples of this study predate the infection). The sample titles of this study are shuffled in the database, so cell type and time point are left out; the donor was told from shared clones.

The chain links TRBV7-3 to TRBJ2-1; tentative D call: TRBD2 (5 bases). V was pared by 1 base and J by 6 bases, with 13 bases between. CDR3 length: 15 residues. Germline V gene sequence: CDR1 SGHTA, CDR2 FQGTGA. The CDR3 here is CASSLKHAGINEQFF. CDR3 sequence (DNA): TGTGCCAGCAGCTTAAAACACGCCGGGATCAATGAGCAGTTCTTC.

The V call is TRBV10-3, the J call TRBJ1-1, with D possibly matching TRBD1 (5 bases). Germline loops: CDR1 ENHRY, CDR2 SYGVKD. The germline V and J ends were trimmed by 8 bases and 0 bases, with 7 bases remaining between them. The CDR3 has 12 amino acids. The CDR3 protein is CAIGGVNTEAFF. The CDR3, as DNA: TGTGCCATCGGGGGGGTGAACACTGAAGCTTTCTTT.

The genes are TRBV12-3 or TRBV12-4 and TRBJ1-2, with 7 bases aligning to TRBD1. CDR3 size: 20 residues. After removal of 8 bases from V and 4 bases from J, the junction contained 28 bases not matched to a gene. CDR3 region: CASCKRPGPPSQTGIYGYTF. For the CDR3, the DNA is TGTGCCAGCTGTAAGAGACCGGGACCCCCGAGCCAGACAGGGATCTATGGCTACACCTTC.

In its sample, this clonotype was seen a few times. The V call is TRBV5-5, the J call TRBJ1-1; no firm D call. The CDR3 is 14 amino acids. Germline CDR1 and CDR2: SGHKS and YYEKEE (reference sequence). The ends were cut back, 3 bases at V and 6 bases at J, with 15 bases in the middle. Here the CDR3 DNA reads TGTGCCAGCAGCTCATCACCAGAGAGGGCTGAAGCTTTCTTT. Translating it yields CASSSSPERAEAFF.

The CDR3 region has the DNA TGTGCCAGCTCACCACCGACTAGTGTGGATACGCAGTATTTT. Translated, it gives CASSPPTSVDTQYF. V and J are TRBV18 and TRBJ2-3, with D perhaps matching TRBD2 (6 bases). The CDR3 runs 14 residues. The V and J ends lost 0 bases and 6 bases respectively, with 10 bases between them. Germline values: CDR1 KGHSH, CDR2 LQKENI.

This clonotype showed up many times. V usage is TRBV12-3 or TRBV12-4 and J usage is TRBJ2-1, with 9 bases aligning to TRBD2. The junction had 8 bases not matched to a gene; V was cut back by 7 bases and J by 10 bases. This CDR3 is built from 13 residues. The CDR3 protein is CASKKREVGEQFF. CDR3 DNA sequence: TGTGCCAGCAAGAAGCGGGAGGTGGGGGAGCAGTTCTTC.

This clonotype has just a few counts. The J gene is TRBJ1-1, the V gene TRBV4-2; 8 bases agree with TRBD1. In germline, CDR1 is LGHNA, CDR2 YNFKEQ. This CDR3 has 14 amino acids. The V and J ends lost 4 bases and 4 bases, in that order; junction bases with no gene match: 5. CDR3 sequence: CASSPQGASTEAFF. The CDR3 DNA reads TGTGCCAGCAGCCCCCAGGGGGCGAGCACTGAAGCTTTCTTT.

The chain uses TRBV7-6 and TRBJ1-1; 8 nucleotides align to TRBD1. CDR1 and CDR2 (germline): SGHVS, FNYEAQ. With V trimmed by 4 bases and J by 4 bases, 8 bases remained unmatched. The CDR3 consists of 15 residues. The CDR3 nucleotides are TGTGCCAGCAGCTACAGACAGGGGAGTCTCACTGAAGCTTTCTTT. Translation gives CASSYRQGSLTEAFF.

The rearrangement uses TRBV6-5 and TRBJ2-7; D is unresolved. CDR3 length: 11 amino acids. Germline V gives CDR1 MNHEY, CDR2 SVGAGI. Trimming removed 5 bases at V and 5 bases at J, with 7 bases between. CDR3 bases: TGTGCCAGCAGTCATTCCAACGAGCAGTACTTC. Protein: CASSHSNEQYF.

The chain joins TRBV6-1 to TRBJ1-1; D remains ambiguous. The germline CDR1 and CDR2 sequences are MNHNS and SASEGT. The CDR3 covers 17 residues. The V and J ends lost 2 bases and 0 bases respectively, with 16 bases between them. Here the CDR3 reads CASSETLYSVMNTEAFF. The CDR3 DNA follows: TGTGCCAGCAGTGAAACATTATATAGTGTAATGAACACTGAAGCTTTCTTT.

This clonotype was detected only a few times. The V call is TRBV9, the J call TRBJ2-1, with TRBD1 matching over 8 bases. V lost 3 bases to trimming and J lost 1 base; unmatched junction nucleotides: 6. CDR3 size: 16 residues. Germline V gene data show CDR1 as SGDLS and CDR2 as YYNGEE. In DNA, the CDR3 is TGTGCCAGCAGCGAGAGCGACAGGGGATCCTACAATGAGCAGTTCTTC. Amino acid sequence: CASSESDRGSYNEQFF.

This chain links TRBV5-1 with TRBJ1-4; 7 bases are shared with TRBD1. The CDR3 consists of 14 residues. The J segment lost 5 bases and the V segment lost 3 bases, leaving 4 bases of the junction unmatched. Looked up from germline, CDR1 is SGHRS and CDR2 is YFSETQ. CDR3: CASSWGQTNEKLFF. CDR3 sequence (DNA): TGCGCCAGCAGCTGGGGACAGACGAATGAAAAACTGTTTTTT.